This TCR beta chain was obtained from a study of regulatory T cells in long-lasting Graves disease. Study findings and constraints: It was in persistent disease that TRBV28, TRBJ1-2 and TRBJ2-5 were favored. Lower TCR diversity was seen in persistent Graves' patients than in newly diagnosed ones.

Building the TCR beta libraries relied on iRepertoire HTBI primers, and CDR3 regions underwent Arm-PCR. TCRdb passed the multiplex PCR reads through MiXCR, listing each CDR3 protein once. The sample yields 420,000 or so distinct CDR3 sequences, 16% seen once. For this clonotype: Antigen unknown.

The CDR3 is 16 residues long. The V gene lost 2 bases and the J gene lost 8 bases, with 18 bases spanning the gap. CDR1 SEHNR and CDR2 FQNEAQ come from the germline V gene (reference sequence). The time point denotes: newly diagnosed GD, antithyroid drugs for less than 3 months. PBMC-extracted RNA yielded the TCR library. The patients included were those that came from an endocrinology department in Xi'an, China. The same data also contributed to another study, on T cells in Graves' hyperthyroidism and ophthalmopathy.

This specimen consisted of peripheral blood mononuclear cells (PBMCs), obtained at new diagnosis, from a patient treated with antithyroid drugs. The chain carries TRBV7-9 and TRBJ2-2, with D possibly called TRBD1 or TRBD2 (5 bases each). The TCR was taken from a woman aged 18-35 years with Graves disease. The CDR3 DNA reads TGTGCCAGCAGCTTACGAACCCCGGGGCGGATAGGGGAGCTGTTTTTT. Its translation: CASSLRTPGRIGELFF.